This T cell receptor beta chain was profiled in a study of cytomegalovirus exposure and HLA in healthy donors. Looking at the study overall: Genotyping showed 75% to 90% of almost 400 donors falling in the Caucasian-associated ancestry cluster. Study-wide results and caveats: Within a later analysis, the majority of CMV-associated TCR beta chains appeared HLA-restricted. When a later analysis was performed, an Asian-associated ancestry cluster reportedly had fewer N-insertions than the roughly 700-donor mean. HLA alleles showed associations with 16,951 TCR beta sequences in a later analysis, at a 0.05 false discovery rate.

As to this clone: What it binds is not known.

Germline V gene data show CDR1 as MNHNS and CDR2 as SASEGT. The CDR3 length is 14 residues. V was shortened by 10 bases and J by 2 bases, with 17 bases between the two germline ends. PCR involved 60 Vbeta and 13 Jbeta primers. Profiled with immunoSEQ multiplex PCR; TCRdb holds only in-frame clones, not every one. This table has approximately 170,000 clones, roughly 85% appearing once. The source material was PBMCs. This sequence was found in a boy younger than 10 in good health and CMV-seronegative. The V and J genes are TRBV6-1 and TRBJ2-5; possible D gene TRBD1, 7 bases. Written as DNA, the CDR3 is TGTGCCACCGGTCGGGACAGCGGGCAAGAGACCCAGTACTTC. This sequence encodes CATGRDSGQETQYF.